The clone carrying this TCR beta chain was counted between two and nine times. This specimen comes from a study of HIV-infected patients and healthy controls. All unsorted peripheral T cells were captured because whole blood was used without fractionation. cDNA was made from approximately 500 ng RNA using alpha and beta constant primers. Using multiplexing indices, alpha and beta chain libraries were generated apart by chain-specific third strand synthesis. MiXCR, run by TCRdb on the 5' RACE reads, gives a single entry per CDR3 protein. Among about 18,000 distinct CDR3 sequences listed, 10% were seen once. Germline lookup yields CDR1 DFQATT and CDR2 SNEGSKA (reference sequence). V lost 6 bases to trimming and J lost 4 bases; unmatched junction nucleotides: 5. The CDR3 has 13 residues.

The sequence was collected from an adult in good health. The sample consisted of blood. The genes are TRBV20-1 and TRBJ2-3, with TRBD1 matching over 9 bases. CDR3 protein: CSAGGQGPDTQYF. In DNA, the CDR3 is TGCAGTGCGGGGGGACAGGGTCCAGATACGCAGTATTTT.